This is a list of T cell receptor beta chains from one sample in a study of a mutant IDH1 vaccine in newly diagnosed glioma. Their specific antigens are unknown. The method was immunoSEQ multiplex PCR; TCRdb's version includes in-frame clones alone and lacks a portion of them. This table holds about 55,000 clones, roughly 72% found once. The input for sequencing was PBMCs, taken from a glioma patient whose treatment included an IDH1 peptide vaccine. The receptors originated from a woman in her 40s with glioma. Some clones in this sample may be carry-over from other donors' samples. Each CDR3 is given with its conserved first and last residue. A D gene is named only where the DNA matches it firmly. Rows may omit the clone size; those that give it use once, few, many or a size class.

D gene: NA; J gene: TRBJ1-1; V gene: TRBV5-1; clone size: once; CDR3 protein: CASRGGISRTTEAFF; CDR3 DNA: TGCGCCAGCCGCGGGGGTATCAGCCGAACCACTGAAGCTTTCTTT
D gene: TRBD1; J gene: TRBJ1-5; V gene: TRBV2; clone size: NA; CDR3 protein: CASSDDRDENQPQHF; CDR3 DNA: TGTGCCAGCAGTGATGACAGGGATGAGAATCAGCCCCAGCATTTT
D gene: NA; J gene: TRBJ1-2; V gene: TRBV5-1; clone size: NA; CDR3 protein: CASSRIGTNYGYTF; CDR3 DNA: TGCGCCAGCAGCCGGATCGGCACTAACTATGGCTACACCTTC
D gene: NA; J gene: TRBJ2-2; V gene: TRBV5-4; clone size: once; CDR3 protein: CASSLWDPGTGELFF; CDR3 DNA: TGTGCCAGCAGCTTGTGGGACCCGGGGACCGGGGAGCTGTTTTTT
D gene: NA; J gene: TRBJ2-1; V gene: TRBV7-2; clone size: NA; CDR3 protein: CASSLDNPITFHEQFF; CDR3 DNA: TGTGCCAGCAGCTTAGACAATCCTATCACCTTCCATGAGCAGTTCTTC
D gene: NA; J gene: TRBJ1-2; V gene: TRBV30; clone size: NA; CDR3 protein: CALTRGGNSNYGYTF; CDR3 DNA: TGTGCCCTCACCAGGGGAGGCAATTCTAACTATGGCTACACCTTC
D gene: NA; J gene: TRBJ1-1; V gene: TRBV9; clone size: NA; CDR3 protein: CASSPLPHGTEAFF; CDR3 DNA: TGTGCCAGCAGCCCCCTTCCTCATGGCACTGAAGCTTTCTTT
D gene: TRBD2; J gene: TRBJ2-1; V gene: TRBV30; clone size: few; CDR3 protein: CAWSVTSGGAKEQFF; CDR3 DNA: TGTGCCTGGAGTGTTACTAGCGGGGGGGCCAAGGAGCAGTTCTTC
D gene: TRBD1; J gene: TRBJ1-6; V gene: TRBV19; clone size: few; CDR3 protein: CASKGQHYNSPLHF; CDR3 DNA: TGTGCCAGTAAGGGACAGCATTATAATTCACCCCTCCACTTT
D gene: NA; J gene: TRBJ1-3; V gene: TRBV29-1; clone size: NA; CDR3 protein: CSVGESSGNTIYF; CDR3 DNA: TGCAGCGTTGGGGAGTCCTCTGGAAACACCATATATTTT
D gene: TRBD2; J gene: TRBJ2-7; V gene: TRBV29-1; clone size: NA; CDR3 protein: CSVQGLASGSSYEQYF; CDR3 DNA: TGCAGCGTTCAGGGACTAGCGAGTGGAAGCTCCTACGAGCAGTACTTC
D gene: NA; J gene: TRBJ2-5; V gene: TRBV7-8; clone size: NA; CDR3 protein: CASSPEVPETQYF; CDR3 DNA: TGTGCCAGCAGCCCCGAAGTCCCAGAGACCCAGTACTTC
D gene: NA; J gene: TRBJ1-5; V gene: TRBV5-6; clone size: NA; CDR3 protein: CASSLIRGDQPQHF; CDR3 DNA: TGTGCCAGCAGCTTGATCAGGGGTGACCAGCCCCAGCATTTT
D gene: NA; J gene: TRBJ2-7; V gene: TRBV2; clone size: NA; CDR3 protein: CASSLTYEQYF; CDR3 DNA: TGTGCCAGCAGCCTAACCTACGAGCAGTACTTC
D gene: NA; J gene: TRBJ1-1; V gene: TRBV5-5; clone size: NA; CDR3 protein: CASSAGLRGTEAFF; CDR3 DNA: TGTGCCAGCAGCGCGGGACTTAGAGGCACTGAAGCTTTCTTT
D gene: NA; J gene: TRBJ1-5; V gene: TRBV5-6; clone size: NA; CDR3 protein: CASSLAERGAQPQHF; CDR3 DNA: TGTGCCAGCAGCTTGGCCGAAAGGGGTGCTCAGCCCCAGCATTTT
D gene: TRBD1; J gene: TRBJ1-4; V gene: TRBV19; clone size: NA; CDR3 protein: CASSIYRGHGTTNEKLFF; CDR3 DNA: TGTGCCAGTAGTATTTACAGGGGGCATGGCACAACTAATGAAAAACTGTTTTTT
D gene: NA; J gene: TRBJ1-1; V gene: TRBV7-9; clone size: NA; CDR3 protein: CASSFGQVNTEAFF; CDR3 DNA: TGTGCCAGCAGCTTCGGGCAGGTGAACACTGAAGCTTTCTTT
D gene: NA; J gene: TRBJ2-5; V gene: TRBV6-5; clone size: NA; CDR3 protein: CASGLSSGIHHF; CDR3 DNA: TGTGCCAGTGGCCTTTCTTCCGGGATACATCACTTC
D gene: NA; J gene: TRBJ1-1; V gene: TRBV9; clone size: NA; CDR3 protein: CASSATGQNTEAFF; CDR3 DNA: TGTGCCAGCAGCGCCACAGGGCAGAACACTGAAGCTTTCTTT
D gene: NA; J gene: TRBJ2-7; V gene: TRBV7-2; clone size: once; CDR3 protein: CASSLAGPAYEQYF; CDR3 DNA: TGTGCCAGCAGCTTGGCAGGGCCCGCCTACGAGCAGTACTTC
D gene: NA; J gene: TRBJ2-3; V gene: TRBV10-3; clone size: NA; CDR3 protein: CAISESGSTDTQYF; CDR3 DNA: TGTGCCATCAGTGAGTCCGGCAGCACAGATACGCAGTATTTT
D gene: NA; J gene: TRBJ1-6; V gene: TRBV9; clone size: NA; CDR3 protein: CASSPTGGGQFSYNSPLHF; CDR3 DNA: TGTGCCAGCAGCCCGACGGGGGGAGGGCAATTCTCCTATAATTCACCCCTCCACTTT
D gene: NA; J gene: TRBJ1-6; V gene: TRBV2; clone size: NA; CDR3 protein: CATQTHPDSPLHF; CDR3 DNA: TGTGCCACTCAGACACATCCAGATTCACCCCTCCACTTT
D gene: NA; J gene: TRBJ1-1; V gene: TRBV14; clone size: few; CDR3 protein: CASRARKAFF; CDR3 DNA: TGTGCCAGCAGGGCTAGGAAAGCTTTCTTT
D gene: NA; J gene: TRBJ1-1; V gene: TRBV12-5; clone size: NA; CDR3 protein: CASGQGSKTEAFF; CDR3 DNA: TGTGCTAGTGGGCAGGGGTCGAAGACTGAAGCTTTCTTT
D gene: TRBD1; J gene: TRBJ2-1; V gene: TRBV7-9; clone size: few; CDR3 protein: CASSITQGTEQFF; CDR3 DNA: TGTGCCAGCAGCATAACACAGGGGACTGAGCAGTTCTTC